The rows below give T cell receptor beta chains drawn from one sample of a study of CD8 T cells in ankylosing spondylitis. TCRdb reprocessed the 5' RACE reads via MiXCR and lists one record per CDR3 protein. The profile shows about 130,000 distinct CDR3 sequences, roughly 7.3% of them singletons. The material sequenced was blood, either unsorted or a sorted T cell fraction (not recorded which). Every receptor here comes from a male donor with ankylosing spondylitis or in good health (not recorded which). The CDR3 runs from the conserved cysteine through the conserved F or W. A D gene is named only where the DNA matches it firmly. Size is omitted from some rows. Given values are once, few, many or a class for expanded clones.

clone_size | j_call | d_call | v_call | cdr3_nt | cdr3_aa
many | TRBJ2-7 | TRBD1 | TRBV27 | TGTGCCAGCAGGCGACAGGGGAGCTACGAGCAGTACTTC | CASRRQGSYEQYF
few | TRBJ1-1 | NA | TRBV15 | TGTGCCACCAGCAGAGATAGGGCAGCTGAAGCTTTCTTT | CATSRDRAAEAFF
many | TRBJ2-7 | NA | TRBV5-1 | TGCGCCAGCAGCTTGGCTCTATTGGCCACGGCCGAGCAGTACTTC | CASSLALLATAEQYF
many | TRBJ2-3 | NA | TRBV6-1 | TGTGCCAGCCTCCCAGGACGGCCAGTCACAGATACGCAGTATTTT | CASLPGRPVTDTQYF
few | TRBJ2-7 | TRBD1 | TRBV14 | TGTGCCAGCAGCCGCGGCTCAGGGGGATCCTACGAGCAGTACTTC | CASSRGSGGSYEQYF
many | TRBJ1-5 | TRBD1 | TRBV29-1 | TGCAGCGTTGGGACAGGGGCATACAATCAGCCCCAGCATTTT | CSVGTGAYNQPQHF
many | TRBJ2-5 | NA | TRBV29-1 | TGCAGCGCCAACGGGCAAGAGACCCAGTACTTC | CSANGQETQYF
many | TRBJ2-3 | NA | TRBV27 | TGTGCCAGCAGTACCCCCCTGGTCCCAGATACGCAGTATTTT | CASSTPLVPDTQYF
many | TRBJ2-5 | TRBD2 | TRBV20-1 | TGCAGTGCGACTTCGGAACTAGCGGGATCCGAGACCCAGTACTTC | CSATSELAGSETQYF
many | TRBJ1-2 | TRBD1 | TRBV6-5 | TGTGCCAGCAGTTACTCGACAGGGAACTATGGCTACACCTTC | CASSYSTGNYGYTF
many | TRBJ2-3 | TRBD2 | TRBV7-2 | TGTGCCAGCAGCTTATTGTCTAGCGGGAGTATGTATACGCAGTATTTT | CASSLLSSGSMYTQYF
few | TRBJ1-5 | NA | TRBV12-3/TRBV12-4 | TGTGCCAGCAGTATAGGGGGACATCAGCCCCAGCATTTT | CASSIGGHQPQHF
many | TRBJ2-3 | NA | TRBV5-1 | TGCGCCAGCAACATCCGTGGAACATCCAGCACAGATACGCAGTATTTT | CASNIRGTSSTDTQYF
medium-sized | TRBJ2-1 | NA | TRBV9 | TGTGCCAGCAGCGTAGAAGGGACCTCAAATGAGCAGTTCTTC | CASSVEGTSNEQFF
many | TRBJ2-1 | NA | TRBV4-2 | TGTGCCAGCAGCCAAGATCAGGCACCTAACTCCTACAATGAGCAGTTCTTC | CASSQDQAPNSYNEQFF
many | TRBJ2-7 | TRBD1 | TRBV27 | TGTGCCAGTAACCCGGGACAGGGTACAGGCGAGCAGTACTTC | CASNPGQGTGEQYF
many | TRBJ2-6 | TRBD1 | TRBV28 | TGTGCCAGCAGCCGCCAGGGGGCTGGGGCCAACGTCCTGACTTTC | CASSRQGAGANVLTF
many | TRBJ2-7 | NA | TRBV20-1 | TGCAGTGCTAGAGCGGTCTACGAGCAGTACTTC | CSARAVYEQYF
many | TRBJ2-7 | TRBD1 | TRBV18 | TGTGCCAGCTCACCAGGGACAGCCCGCTACGAGCAGTACTTC | CASSPGTARYEQYF
many | TRBJ1-1 | NA | TRBV10-3 | TGTGCCATCACCTCAGGGCGAAGCACTGAAGCTTTCTTT | CAITSGRSTEAFF
NA | TRBJ1-5 | NA | TRBV9 | TGTGCCAGCAGCGTGGGGGGGGAAGTTATCAATCAGCCCCAGCATTTT | CASSVGGEVINQPQHF
many | TRBJ2-3 | TRBD2 | TRBV7-2 | TGTGCCAGCAGCTCCACCCCTAGCGGACGGTTCGGAGATACGCAGTATTTT | CASSSTPSGRFGDTQYF
many | TRBJ1-5 | TRBD1 | TRBV20-1 | TGCAGTGCTACTAACCCCCTGGGGCAGCGAGGGGGCAGCAATCAGCCCCAGCATTTT | CSATNPLGQRGGSNQPQHF